A single sample gave rise to the 25 T cell receptor beta chains below, sequenced in a study of cytomegalovirus exposure and HLA in healthy donors. This table comes from immunoSEQ multiplex PCR, and its TCRdb copy is limited to in-frame clones, with some not included. The table lists some 270,000 clones, about 86% of them singletons. The sequenced sample was PBMCs. These receptor sequences come from a woman younger than 30 in good health and CMV-seronegative.

Worth noting for this clone: This could be a read error, since a much larger clone is one nucleotide away. The chain carries TRBV7-2 and TRBJ2-7; 12 nucleotides match TRBD2. This CDR3 spans 14 amino acids. Germline CDR1 is SGHTA and CDR2 is FQGNSA. The CDR3 DNA reads as TGTGTCAGCAGCCCTAGCGGGGGGGCAGGAGAGCAGTACTTC. This translates into CVSSPSGGAGEQYF.

This rearrangement joins TRBV7-8 to TRBJ2-3, with TRBD2 matching over 16 bases. The J segment lost 0 bases and the V segment lost 5 bases, leaving 11 bases of the junction unmatched. Per germline, CDR1 SGHVS and CDR2 FQNEAQ. The CDR3 totals 20 residues. The CDR3: CASSIPGTSGRGASTDTQYF. CDR3 DNA: TGTGCCAGCAGCATTCCCGGGACTAGCGGGAGGGGTGCTAGCACAGATACGCAGTATTTT.

V usage is TRBV2 and J usage is TRBJ1-4; TRBD1 matches at 7 bases. Germline CDR1 and CDR2: SNHLY and FYNNEI. The CDR3 is 14 residues long. J lost 0 bases, V lost 6 bases, and 1 base had no gene match. The CDR3 is CASRQGSTNEKLFF. In nucleotides, the CDR3 is TGTGCCAGCAGACAGGGGTCAACTAATGAAAAACTGTTTTTT.

The chain carries TRBV6-5 and TRBJ2-7, with 9 nucleotides matching TRBD1. From germline, CDR1 is MNHEY and CDR2 SVGAGI. Germline trimming cut 4 bases from V and 5 bases from J; bases unmatched to any gene: 9. The CDR3 is 15 amino acids. The CDR3, as DNA: TGTGCCAGCAGTTCCCCGGGACAGGGTGAGGACGAGCAGTACTTC. This translates into CASSSPGQGEDEQYF.

The CDR3 coding sequence is TGCGCCAGCAGCTTGAGACAGGGGACTGGAAACACCATATATTTT. Translation gives CASSLRQGTGNTIYF. The chain links TRBV5-1 to TRBJ1-3; 8 bases align to TRBD1. Trimming took 1 base from V and 2 from J; bases not matched to a gene: 2. The CDR3 totals 15 residues. Germline V CDR1 and CDR2: SGHRS, YFSETQ.

The rearrangement uses TRBV6-5 and TRBJ1-5; tentative D call: TRBD1 (5 bases). Trimming pared 5 bases from V and 0 bases from J, leaving 11 bases between. The CDR3 length is 15 residues. CDR1 MNHEY and CDR2 SVGAGI come from the germline V gene. The CDR3 DNA reads as TGTGCCAGCAGTCGGGTGGGGGGTAGCAATCAGCCCCAGCATTTT. This gives the protein CASSRVGGSNQPQHF.

CDR3 protein: CASSIGPGVTPRNTEAFF. Here the CDR3 DNA reads TGTGCCAGTAGTATAGGCCCAGGGGTGACCCCTAGGAACACTGAAGCTTTCTTT. The chain has TRBV19 and TRBJ1-1; D is possibly TRBD1 (6 bases). CDR1 LNHDA and CDR2 SQIVND come from the germline V gene (reference sequence). Deletions cut 1 base from V and 1 base from J, with 19 bases between. The CDR3 contains 18 residues.

The genes are TRBV5-1 and TRBJ2-2; TRBD2 is a possible D gene (7 bases). The ends were cut back, 4 bases at V and 4 bases at J, with 14 bases in the middle. The CDR3 totals 15 residues. The germline V gene has CDR1 SGHRS and CDR2 YFSETQ. The CDR3 DNA sequence: TGCGCCAGCAGCCAGTGGGGGGGGCGCACCGGGGAGCTGTTTTTT. It yields the protein CASSQWGGRTGELFF.

This clone occurred once. This rearrangement joins TRBV9 to TRBJ2-7; a possible D gene is TRBD2 (6 bases). Trimming left V 3 bases short and J 2 bases short, with 9 bases between. The CDR3 is 13 residues long. In germline, CDR1 is SGDLS, CDR2 YYNGEE. The CDR3 DNA follows: TGTGCCAGCAGCGAGGGCGGGGCCTACGAGCAGTACTTC. It translates to CASSEGGAYEQYF. Using reference TRBV9 and TRBJ2-7 for the parts outside the CDR3, the full variable domain is DSGVTQTPKHLITATGQRVTLRCSPRSGDLSVYWYQQSLDQGLQFLIQYYNGEERAKGNILERFSAQQFPDLHSELNLSSLELGDSALYFCASSEGGAYEQYFGPGTRLTVT.

The V call is TRBV18, the J call TRBJ1-6; D perhaps matches TRBD1 (5 bases). CDR1 KGHSH and CDR2 LQKENI come from the germline V gene. CDR3 length equals 14 residues. V shed 3 bases and J shed 7 bases, with 10 bases lying between them. The CDR3 loop is CASSPQGSNSPLHF. The DNA for the CDR3 is TGTGCCAGCTCACCTCAGGGATCAAATTCACCCCTCCACTTT.

This clone was detected once. The CDR3 nucleotides are TGCAGCGTTGAGGTGCGGGGGAGGAAGTACACTGAAGCTTTCTTT. This encodes CSVEVRGRKYTEAFF. The chain recombines TRBV29-1 with TRBJ1-1; tentatively, D is TRBD1 (5 bases). Germline V gene lookup returns CDR1 SQVTM and CDR2 ANQGSEA. V lost 3 bases to trimming and J lost 3 bases, with 17 bases between them. The CDR3 consists of 15 residues.

The chain joins TRBV27 to TRBJ2-1; TRBD1 aligns across 7 bases. The length of the CDR3 is 16 residues. After removal of 5 bases from V and 2 bases from J, the junction contained 9 bases not matched to a gene. The germline CDR1 and CDR2 sequences are MNHEY and SMNVEV (reference sequence). CDR3 residues: CASSPVTGFAYNEQFF. For the CDR3, the DNA is TGTGCCAGCAGTCCTGTGACAGGGTTCGCCTACAATGAGCAGTTCTTC.

The gene calls are TRBV7-9 and TRBJ2-1; D call uncertain. The germline V and J ends were trimmed by 3 bases and 0 bases, with 9 bases remaining between them. Germline CDR1 is SEHNR and CDR2 is FQNEAQ (reference sequence). This CDR3 has 15 amino acids. CDR3 sequence: CASSLYTSSYNEQFF. CDR3 coding DNA: TGTGCCAGCAGCTTGTACACCAGCTCCTACAATGAGCAGTTCTTC.

CDR3: CASSQEGRRNQPQHF. DNA for the CDR3: TGCGCCAGCAGCCAAGAGGGCCGGCGAAATCAGCCCCAGCATTTT. The J gene is TRBJ1-5, the V gene TRBV4-1, with unresolved D. The CDR3 consists of 15 residues. Trimming removed 0 bases at V and 4 bases at J, with 10 bases between. Per the germline V gene, CDR1 is MGHRA and CDR2 is YSYEKL.

The gene calls are TRBV28 and TRBJ2-2; D gene uncertain. V was pared by 5 bases and J by 0 bases, with 10 bases between. The germline V gene encodes CDR1 MDHEN and CDR2 SYDVKM. This CDR3 contains 15 residues. CDR3 residues: CASSLTYPNTGELFF. The CDR3 DNA sequence: TGTGCCAGCAGTCTCACCTATCCGAACACCGGGGAGCTGTTTTTT.

This chain joins TRBV28 and TRBJ1-2; TRBD1 matches at 7 bases. Germline-derived CDR1 and CDR2 are MDHEN and SYDVKM. This CDR3 spans 15 amino acids. Germline trimming cut 1 base from V and 4 bases from J; bases unmatched to any gene: 6. The CDR3 region has the DNA TGTGCCAGCAGTTTATCCAGGGGGACCCTCTATGGCTACACCTTC. Translated: CASSLSRGTLYGYTF.

In its sample, this clone was seen a few times. This chain uses TRBV6-6 with TRBJ2-7; maybe TRBD2 (6 bases). There are 15 residues in the CDR3. Germline assignment: CDR1 MNHNY and CDR2 SVGAGI (reference sequence). Trimming removed 0 bases from V and 1 base from J, with 10 bases in between. CDR3 region: CASSYSHGGSYEQYF. The CDR3 DNA is TGTGCCAGCAGTTACTCTCACGGAGGGTCCTACGAGCAGTACTTC.

The rearrangement joins TRBV7-8 to TRBJ2-1; D is perhaps TRBD1 (6 bases). The length of the CDR3 is 13 residues. V was pared by 5 bases and J by 4 bases, with 9 bases between. Germline CDR1 SGHVS, CDR2 FQNEAQ. The CDR3 sequence is CASSHQGYNEQFF. CDR3 coding DNA: TGTGCCAGCAGCCATCAGGGGTACAATGAGCAGTTCTTC.

The chain employs TRBV30 and TRBJ1-2; D is uncertain. Germline V gene data show CDR1 as GTSNPN and CDR2 as SVGIG (reference sequence). This CDR3 contains 10 residues. V lost 4 bases to trimming and J lost 6 bases, with 6 bases between them. CDR3 amino acids: CAWKFNGYTF. DNA of the CDR3: TGTGCCTGGAAATTTAATGGCTACACCTTC.

The chain employs TRBV6-1 and TRBJ2-7; TRBD1 might be the D (6 bases). Germline CDR1 is MNHNS and CDR2 is SASEGT. CDR3 length equals 14 residues. With 6 bases removed from V and 6 bases from J, the gap between germline ends came to 18 bases. In nucleotides, the CDR3 is TGTGCCAGCAGCGACCAACAGGGATTCGGCGAGCAGTACTTC. Translated, it gives CASSDQQGFGEQYF.

The V gene is TRBV6-5, the J gene TRBJ2-1, with 16 bases that match TRBD2. Trimming removed 2 bases from V and 6 bases from J; junction bases left unmatched: 1. In germline, CDR1 is MNHEY, CDR2 SVGAGI. The CDR3 sequence is 16 residues long. CDR3 coding DNA: TGTGCCAGCAGTTACGGGACTAGCGGGAGGGCCAATGAGCAGTTCTTC. This gives the protein CASSYGTSGRANEQFF.

The chain recombines TRBV7-2 with TRBJ2-7; the D gene is possibly TRBD2 (6 bases). Germline loops: CDR1 SGHTA, CDR2 FQGNSA. V was shortened by 1 base and J by 3 bases, with 10 bases between the two germline ends. The CDR3 has 14 amino acids. The CDR3 nucleotides read TGTGCCAGCAGCTTAGGTGCGGGGCGCTACGAGCAGTACTTC. It specifies CASSLGAGRYEQYF.

This chain joins TRBV10-3 and TRBJ2-2, with D possibly matching TRBD2 (5 bases). Germline assignment: CDR1 ENHRY and CDR2 SYGVKD. The V and J ends lost 5 bases and 7 bases respectively, with 11 bases between them. This CDR3 spans 13 amino acids. DNA of the CDR3: TGTGCCATCAGTCCCACTAGGGACGGGGAGCTGTTTTTT. Translation gives CAISPTRDGELFF.

This clone was seen once. This chain links TRBV4-3 with TRBJ2-4; D unclear. Trimming removed 1 base at V and 0 bases at J, with 10 bases between. CDR1 is LGHNA and CDR2 is YSLEER in the germline V gene. The CDR3 length is 16 residues. Here the CDR3 reads CASSQGGQAAKNIQYF. The CDR3 DNA follows: TGCGCCAGCAGCCAAGGTGGTCAGGCAGCCAAAAACATTCAGTACTTC.

The rearrangement links TRBV7-2 to TRBJ1-5, with a weak D call TRBD1 (6 bases). From germline, CDR1 is SGHTA and CDR2 FQGNSA. The ends were cut back, 4 bases at V and 12 bases at J, with 10 bases in the middle. The CDR3 is 11 amino acids. CDR3 sequence reads: CASSSGTLQHF. The DNA of the CDR3 is TGTGCCAGCAGCTCGGGGACACTCCAGCATTTT.